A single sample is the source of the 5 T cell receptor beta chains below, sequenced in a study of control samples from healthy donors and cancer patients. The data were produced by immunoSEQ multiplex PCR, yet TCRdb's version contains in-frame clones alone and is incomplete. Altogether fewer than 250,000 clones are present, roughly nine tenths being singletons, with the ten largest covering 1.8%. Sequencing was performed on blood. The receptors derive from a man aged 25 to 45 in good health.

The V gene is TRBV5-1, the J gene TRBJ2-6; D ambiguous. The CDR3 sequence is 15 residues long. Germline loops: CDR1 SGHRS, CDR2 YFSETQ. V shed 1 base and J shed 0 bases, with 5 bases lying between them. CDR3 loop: CASSLSVSGANVLTF. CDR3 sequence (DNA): TGCGCCAGCAGCTTGTCGGTCTCTGGGGCCAACGTCCTGACTTTC. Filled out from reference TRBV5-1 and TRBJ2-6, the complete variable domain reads KAGVTQTPRYLIKTRGQQVTLSCSPISGHRSVSWYQQTPGQGLQFLFEYFSETQRNKGNFPGRFSGRQFSNSRSEMNVSTLELGDSALYLCASSLSVSGANVLTFGAGSRLTVL.

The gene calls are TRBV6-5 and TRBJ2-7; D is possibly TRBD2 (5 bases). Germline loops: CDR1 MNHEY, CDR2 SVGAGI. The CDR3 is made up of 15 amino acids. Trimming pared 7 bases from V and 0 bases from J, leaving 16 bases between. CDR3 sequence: CASKYEQRGSYEQYF. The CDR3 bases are TGTGCCAGCAAGTATGAGCAACGGGGCTCCTACGAGCAGTACTTC.

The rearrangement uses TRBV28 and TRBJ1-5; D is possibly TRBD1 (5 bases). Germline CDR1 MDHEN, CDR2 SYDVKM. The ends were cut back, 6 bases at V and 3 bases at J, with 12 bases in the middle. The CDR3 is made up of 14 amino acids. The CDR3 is CASRQGFPNQPQHF. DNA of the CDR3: TGTGCCAGCAGGCAGGGTTTTCCCAATCAGCCCCAGCATTTT.

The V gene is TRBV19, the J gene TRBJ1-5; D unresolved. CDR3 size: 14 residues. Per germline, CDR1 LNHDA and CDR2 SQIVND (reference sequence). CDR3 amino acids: CSLLGTHSNQPQHF. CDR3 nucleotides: TGTTCCCTACTCGGCACCCATAGCAATCAGCCCCAGCATTTT. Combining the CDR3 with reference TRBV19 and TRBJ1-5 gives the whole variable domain DGGITQSPKYLFRKEGQNVTLSCEQNLNHDAMYWYRQDPGQGLRLIYYSQIVNDFQKGDIAEGYSVSREKKESFPLTVTSAQKNPTAFYLCSLLGTHSNQPQHFGDGTRLSIL.

The CDR3 nucleotides read TGCGCCAGCAGCGGGGGACAGGCCTACAATGAGCAGTTCTTC. Residues: CASSGGQAYNEQFF. The V and J genes are TRBV5-1 and TRBJ2-1; 8 bases are a match to TRBD1. Germline CDR1 and CDR2: SGHRS and YFSETQ. The CDR3 sequence is 14 residues long. V shed 4 bases and J 2 bases; nucleotides not matched to a gene: 2.